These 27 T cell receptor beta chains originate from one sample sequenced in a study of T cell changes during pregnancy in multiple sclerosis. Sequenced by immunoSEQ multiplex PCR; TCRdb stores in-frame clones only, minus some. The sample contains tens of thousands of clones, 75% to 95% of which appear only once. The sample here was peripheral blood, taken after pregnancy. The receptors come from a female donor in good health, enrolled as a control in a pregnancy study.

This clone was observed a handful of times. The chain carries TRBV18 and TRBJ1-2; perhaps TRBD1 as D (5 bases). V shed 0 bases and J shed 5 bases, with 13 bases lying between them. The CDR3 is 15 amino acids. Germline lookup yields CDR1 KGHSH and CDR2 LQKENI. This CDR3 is CASSPPGTTGYGYTF. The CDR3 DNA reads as TGTGCCAGCTCACCACCGGGAACTACAGGTTATGGCTACACCTTC. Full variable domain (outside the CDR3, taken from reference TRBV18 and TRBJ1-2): NAGVMQNPRHLVRRRGQEARLRCSPMKGHSHVYWYRQLPEEGLKFMVYLQKENIIDESGMPKERFSAEFPKEGPSILRIQQVVRGDSAAYFCASSPPGTTGYGYTFGSGTRLTVV.

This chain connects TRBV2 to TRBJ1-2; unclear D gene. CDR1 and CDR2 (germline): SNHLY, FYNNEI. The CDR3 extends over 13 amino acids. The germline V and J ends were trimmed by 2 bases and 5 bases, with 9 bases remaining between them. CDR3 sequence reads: CASSELSEYGYTF. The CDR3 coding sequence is TGTGCCAGCAGTGAATTGTCGGAGTATGGCTACACCTTC.

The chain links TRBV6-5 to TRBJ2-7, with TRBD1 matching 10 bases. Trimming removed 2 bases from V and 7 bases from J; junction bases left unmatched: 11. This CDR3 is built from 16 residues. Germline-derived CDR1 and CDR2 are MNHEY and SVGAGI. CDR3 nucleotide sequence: TGTGCCAGCAGTTACAGACAGGGGGCCCCTCTTCTGGAGCAGTACTTC. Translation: CASSYRQGAPLLEQYF.

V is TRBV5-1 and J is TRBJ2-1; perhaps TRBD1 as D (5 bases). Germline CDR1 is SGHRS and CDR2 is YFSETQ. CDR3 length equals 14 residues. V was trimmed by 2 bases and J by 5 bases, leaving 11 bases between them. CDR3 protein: CASSFRQGHNEQFF. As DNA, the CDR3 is TGCGCCAGCAGCTTCCGGCAGGGCCACAATGAGCAGTTCTTC.

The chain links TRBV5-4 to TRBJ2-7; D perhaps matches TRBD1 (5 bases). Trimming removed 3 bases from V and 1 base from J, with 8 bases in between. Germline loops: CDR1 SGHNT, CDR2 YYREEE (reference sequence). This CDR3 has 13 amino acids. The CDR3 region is CASSWQGSYEQYF. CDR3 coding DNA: TGTGCCAGCAGCTGGCAGGGATCCTACGAGCAGTACTTC. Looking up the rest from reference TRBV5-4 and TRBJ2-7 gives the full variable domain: ETGVTQSPTHLIKTRGQQVTLRCSSQSGHNTVSWYQQALGQGPQFIFQYYREEENGRGNFPPRFSGLQFPNYSSELNVNALELDDSALYLCASSWQGSYEQYFGPGTRLTVT.

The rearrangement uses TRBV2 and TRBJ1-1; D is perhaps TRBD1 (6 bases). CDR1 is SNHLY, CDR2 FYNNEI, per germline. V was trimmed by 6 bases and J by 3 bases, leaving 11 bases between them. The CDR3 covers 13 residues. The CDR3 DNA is TGTGCCAGCAGGTGGGGGCTGGACACTGAAGCTTTCTTT. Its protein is CASRWGLDTEAFF.

CDR3 sequence: CASSSDRGSYEQYF. CDR3 bases: TGTGCCAGCAGTTCGGACAGGGGGTCCTACGAGCAGTACTTC. The chain is built from TRBV6-5 and TRBJ2-7; TRBD1 aligns across 10 bases. Germline trimming cut 4 bases from V and 1 base from J; bases unmatched to any gene: 1. The CDR3 consists of 14 residues. Germline-derived CDR1 and CDR2 are MNHEY and SVGAGI.

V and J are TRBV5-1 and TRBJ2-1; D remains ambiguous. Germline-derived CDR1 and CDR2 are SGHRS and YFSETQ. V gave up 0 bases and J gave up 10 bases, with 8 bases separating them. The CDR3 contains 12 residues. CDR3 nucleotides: TGCGCCAGCAGCTTGGCATTAGAGGAGCAGTTCTTC. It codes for CASSLALEEQFF.

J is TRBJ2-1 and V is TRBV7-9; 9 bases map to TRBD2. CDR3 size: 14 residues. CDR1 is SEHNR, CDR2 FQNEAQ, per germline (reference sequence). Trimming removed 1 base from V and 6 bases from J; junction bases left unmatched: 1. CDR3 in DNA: TGTGCCAGCAGCTTAGTGGGACTAGCCAATGAGCAGTTCTTC. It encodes CASSLVGLANEQFF.

Here the CDR3 DNA reads TGTGCCAGCAGCGCAACGGTAGCGGGGGTGGAGACCCAGTACTTC. Amino acids: CASSATVAGVETQYF. The V call is TRBV7-2, the J call TRBJ2-5; 9 bases map to TRBD2. The germline V gene has CDR1 SGHTA and CDR2 FQGNSA. J gave up 5 bases and V 5 bases, and 9 bases lay outside the gene matches. This CDR3 is 15 amino acids long.

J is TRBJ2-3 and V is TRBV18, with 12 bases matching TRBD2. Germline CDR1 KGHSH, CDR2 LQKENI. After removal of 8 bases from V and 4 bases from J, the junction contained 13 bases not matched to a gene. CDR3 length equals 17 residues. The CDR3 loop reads CASPGLAGWKSPDTQYF. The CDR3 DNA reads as TGTGCCAGCCCCGGACTAGCGGGGTGGAAGAGCCCAGATACGCAGTATTTT.

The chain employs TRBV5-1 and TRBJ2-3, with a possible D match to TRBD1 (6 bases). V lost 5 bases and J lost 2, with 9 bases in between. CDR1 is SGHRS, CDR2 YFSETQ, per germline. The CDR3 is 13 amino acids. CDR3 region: CASRWDITDTQYF. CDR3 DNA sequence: TGCGCCAGCAGATGGGACATCACAGATACGCAGTATTTT.

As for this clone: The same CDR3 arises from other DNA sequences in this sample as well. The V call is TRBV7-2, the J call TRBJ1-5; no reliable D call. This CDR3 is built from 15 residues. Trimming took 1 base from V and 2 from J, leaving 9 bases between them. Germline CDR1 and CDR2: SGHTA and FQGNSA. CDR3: CASSLVSGGNQPQHF. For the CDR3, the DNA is TGTGCCAGCAGCTTAGTTTCAGGTGGCAATCAGCCCCAGCATTTT.

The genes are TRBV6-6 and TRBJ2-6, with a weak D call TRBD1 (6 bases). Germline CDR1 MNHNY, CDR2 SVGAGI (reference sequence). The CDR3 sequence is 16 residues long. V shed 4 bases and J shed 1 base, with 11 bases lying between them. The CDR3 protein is CASSLWTDSGANVLTF. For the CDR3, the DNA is TGTGCCAGCAGTTTATGGACAGATTCTGGGGCCAACGTCCTGACTTTC.

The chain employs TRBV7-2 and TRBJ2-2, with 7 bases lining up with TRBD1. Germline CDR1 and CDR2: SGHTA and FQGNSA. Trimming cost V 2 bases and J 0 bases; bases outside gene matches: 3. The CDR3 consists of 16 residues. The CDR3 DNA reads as TGTGCCAGCAGCTTAACCGGGACAGCGAACACCGGGGAGCTGTTTTTT. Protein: CASSLTGTANTGELFF.

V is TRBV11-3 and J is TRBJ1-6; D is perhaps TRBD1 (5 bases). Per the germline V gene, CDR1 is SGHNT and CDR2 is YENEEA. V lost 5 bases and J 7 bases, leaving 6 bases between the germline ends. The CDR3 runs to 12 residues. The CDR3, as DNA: TGTGCCAGCAGCGACAGAAATTCACCCCTCCACTTT. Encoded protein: CASSDRNSPLHF.

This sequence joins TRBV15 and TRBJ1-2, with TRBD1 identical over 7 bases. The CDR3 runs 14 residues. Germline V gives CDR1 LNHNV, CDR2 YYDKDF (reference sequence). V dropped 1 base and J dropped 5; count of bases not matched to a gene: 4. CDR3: CATSRGQGSYGYTF. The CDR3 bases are TGTGCCACCAGCAGAGGACAGGGATCTTATGGCTACACCTTC.

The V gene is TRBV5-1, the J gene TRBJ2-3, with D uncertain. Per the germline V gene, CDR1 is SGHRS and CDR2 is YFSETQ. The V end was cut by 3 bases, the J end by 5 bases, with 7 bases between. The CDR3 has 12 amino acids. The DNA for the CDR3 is TGCGCCAGCAGCTGGGCCGGAGATACGCAGTATTTT. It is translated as CASSWAGDTQYF.

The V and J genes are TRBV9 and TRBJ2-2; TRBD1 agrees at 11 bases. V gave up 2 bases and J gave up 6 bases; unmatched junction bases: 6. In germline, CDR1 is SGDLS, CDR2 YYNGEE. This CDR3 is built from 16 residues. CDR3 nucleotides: TGTGCCAGCAGCGTGGGACCGGGACAGGGGGCCGGGGAGCTGTTTTTT. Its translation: CASSVGPGQGAGELFF.

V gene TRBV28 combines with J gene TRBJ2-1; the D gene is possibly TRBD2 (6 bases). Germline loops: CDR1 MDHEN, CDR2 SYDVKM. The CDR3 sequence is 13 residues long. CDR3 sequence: CATRTPGGNEQFF. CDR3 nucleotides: TGTGCAACTCGGACGCCCGGGGGCAATGAGCAGTTCTTC.

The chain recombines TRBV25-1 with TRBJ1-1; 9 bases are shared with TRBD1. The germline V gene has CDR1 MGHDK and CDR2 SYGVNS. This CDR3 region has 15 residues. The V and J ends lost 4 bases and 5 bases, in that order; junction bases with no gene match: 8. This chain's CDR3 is CASSVHRGRETEAFF. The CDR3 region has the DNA TGTGCCAGCAGTGTTCACAGGGGGCGAGAGACTGAAGCTTTCTTT.

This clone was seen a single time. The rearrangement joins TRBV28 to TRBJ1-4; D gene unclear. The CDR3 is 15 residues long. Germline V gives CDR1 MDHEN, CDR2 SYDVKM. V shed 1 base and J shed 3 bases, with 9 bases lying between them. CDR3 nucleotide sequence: TGTGCCAGCAGTTTATATGGGAGCTCTAATGAAAAACTGTTTTTT. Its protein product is CASSLYGSSNEKLFF.

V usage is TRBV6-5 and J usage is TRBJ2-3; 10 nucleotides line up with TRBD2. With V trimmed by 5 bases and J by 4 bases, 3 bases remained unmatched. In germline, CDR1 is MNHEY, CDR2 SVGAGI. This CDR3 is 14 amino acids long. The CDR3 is CASSGTSVADTQYF. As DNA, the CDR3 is TGTGCCAGCAGTGGGACTAGCGTCGCAGATACGCAGTATTTT.

The CDR3 protein is CAISEPGTSGRAGVGDTQYF. CDR3 sequence (DNA): TGTGCCATCAGTGAGCCCGGGACTAGCGGGAGGGCCGGAGTGGGAGATACGCAGTATTTT. The chain carries TRBV10-3 and TRBJ2-3, with TRBD2 matching over 16 bases. Germline values: CDR1 ENHRY, CDR2 SYGVKD. The V gene end was trimmed by 2 bases and the J gene end by 5 bases; junction bases not matched to a gene: 13. CDR3 size: 20 residues.

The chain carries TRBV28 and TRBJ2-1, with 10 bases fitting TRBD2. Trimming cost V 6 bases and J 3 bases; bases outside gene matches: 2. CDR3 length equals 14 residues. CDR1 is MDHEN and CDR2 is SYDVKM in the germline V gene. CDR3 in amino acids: CASSGTSDYNEQFF. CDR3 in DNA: TGTGCCAGCAGCGGGACTAGCGACTACAATGAGCAGTTCTTC.

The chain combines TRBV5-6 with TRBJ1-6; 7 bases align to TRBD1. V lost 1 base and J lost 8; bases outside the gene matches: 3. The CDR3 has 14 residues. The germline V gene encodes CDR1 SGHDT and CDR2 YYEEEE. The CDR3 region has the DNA TGTGCCAGCAGCTTGACACAGGGGCATTCACCCCTCCACTTT. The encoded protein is CASSLTQGHSPLHF.

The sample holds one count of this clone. The DNA of the CDR3 is TGCGCCAGCAGCTTGGGTTATACAGTCTCCTACAATGAGCAGTTCTTC. It yields the protein CASSLGYTVSYNEQFF. The chain has TRBV5-1 and TRBJ2-1; D uncertain. The ends were cut back, 0 bases at V and 0 bases at J, with 10 bases in the middle. The germline gives CDR1 SGHRS, CDR2 YFSETQ. The CDR3 loop spans 16 amino acids.